Below, 15 T cell receptor beta chains from the same sample are listed, as sequenced in a study of blood T cell repertoires in COVID-19. Profiling relied on immunoSEQ multiplex PCR, and the TCRdb table lists in-frame clones only, not all of them. The sample lists 350,000 to 450,000 clones, 70% to 90% occurring once. The sequenced material came from peripheral blood. The receptors here all came from a middle-aged man with acute or convalescent COVID-19.

V usage is TRBV2 and J usage is TRBJ1-2; TRBD1 might be the D (6 bases). Per germline, CDR1 SNHLY and CDR2 FYNNEI. With 5 bases removed from V and 8 bases from J, the gap between germline ends came to 18 bases. There are 14 residues in the CDR3. The CDR3 DNA reads as TGTGCCAGCAGTCCCGGGGTGATTGGGGGCGGCTACACCTTC. Its translation: CASSPGVIGGGYTF. Full variable domain (missing parts from reference TRBV2 and TRBJ1-2): EPEVTQTPSHQVTQMGQEVILRCVPISNHLYFYWYRQILGQKVEFLVSFYNNEISEKSEIFDDQFSVERPDGSNFTLKIRSTKLEDSAMYFCASSPGVIGGGYTFGSGTRLTVV.

The V call is TRBV18, the J call TRBJ2-2; 10 bases are a match to TRBD2. The CDR3 is made up of 18 amino acids. Germline values: CDR1 KGHSH, CDR2 LQKENI. The V segment lost 0 bases and the J segment 1 base; nucleotides outside the gene matches: 5. The CDR3 region is CASSPPQASGGNTGELFF. The CDR3 DNA is TGTGCCAGCTCACCACCGCAGGCTAGCGGGGGGAACACCGGGGAGCTGTTTTTT.

Of note for this clone: In the same sample, other DNA sequences code for this CDR3. V and J are TRBV28 and TRBJ1-2; 9 bases fit TRBD1. Trimming removed 4 bases from V and 3 bases from J; junction bases left unmatched: 6. Germline lookup yields CDR1 MDHEN and CDR2 SYDVKM. This CDR3 spans 15 amino acids. The chain's CDR3 is CASSSPGQGDYGYTF. The CDR3 DNA reads as TGTGCCAGCAGTTCCCCGGGACAGGGAGACTATGGCTACACCTTC.

The rearrangement uses TRBV9 and TRBJ2-7, with a tentative D call TRBD1 (5 bases). Per the germline V gene, CDR1 is SGDLS and CDR2 is YYNGEE. Between the trimmed V and J ends, which lost 2 bases and 3 bases, there was a span of 15 bases. The CDR3 consists of 15 residues. CDR3 in DNA: TGTGCCAGCAGCGTCGGGTCGGCCGGACACTACGAGCAGTACTTC. Translating gives CASSVGSAGHYEQYF.

CDR3 in amino acids: CASSLMTSGSYNEQFF. The CDR3 region has the DNA TGTGCCAGCAGTTTAATGACTAGCGGGAGCTACAATGAGCAGTTCTTC. The V and J genes are TRBV27 and TRBJ2-1; TRBD2 agrees at 12 bases. Losses at the gene ends were 2 bases for V and 3 bases for J; bases not matched to a gene: 2. The V gene's germline CDR1 is MNHEY and CDR2 SMNVEV (reference sequence). The CDR3 covers 16 residues.

This chain links TRBV5-1 with TRBJ1-2, with D unclear. The germline V gene encodes CDR1 SGHRS and CDR2 YFSETQ. V gave up 7 bases and J gave up 1 base, with 11 bases separating them. The CDR3 has 13 residues. The CDR3 spells CASRTGINYGYTF. The DNA for the CDR3 is TGCGCCAGCCGGACGGGGATTAACTATGGCTACACCTTC.

The chain recombines TRBV28 with TRBJ2-7; a possible D gene is TRBD2 (6 bases). CDR1 MDHEN and CDR2 SYDVKM come from the germline V gene. This CDR3 is 15 amino acids long. Trimming cost V 5 bases and J 2 bases, with 16 bases left between them. For the CDR3, the DNA is TGTGCCAGCAGTCACCCGAGGGCGGGAACCTACGAGCAGTACTTC. This translates into CASSHPRAGTYEQYF.

This rearrangement joins TRBV7-4 to TRBJ2-5, with 7 bases identical to TRBD2. Germline CDR1 and CDR2: SGHVT and SQSDAQ. The CDR3 has 17 amino acids. Trimming removed 1 base from V and 4 bases from J; junction bases left unmatched: 12. CDR3 in amino acids: CASSLGSSGGWGETQYF. In nucleotides, the CDR3 is TGTGCCAGCAGCTTAGGGTCTAGCGGAGGCTGGGGAGAGACCCAGTACTTC.

V and J are TRBV6-5 and TRBJ2-1, with D maybe TRBD2 (7 bases). The CDR3 sequence is 14 residues long. The V end lost 5 bases, the J end lost 7 bases, and 15 bases lay between the germline ends. Looked up from germline, CDR1 is MNHEY and CDR2 is SVGAGI. The CDR3: CASSTPGGQNEQFF. CDR3 coding DNA: TGTGCCAGCAGTACTCCGGGGGGCCAAAATGAGCAGTTCTTC.

The chain is built from TRBV15 and TRBJ1-2; 7 nucleotides align to TRBD1. The CDR3 length is 14 residues. CDR1 and CDR2 from the germline V gene are LNHNV and YYDKDF (reference sequence). V shed 5 bases, J shed 5 bases, and the junction held 8 bases outside the gene matches. This CDR3 is CATSDRAIWYGYTF. CDR3 DNA sequence: TGTGCCACCAGCGACAGGGCGATTTGGTATGGCTACACCTTC.

The chain uses TRBV29-1 and TRBJ1-2; D might be TRBD1 (6 bases). This CDR3 spans 11 amino acids. Trimming took off 7 bases at V and 4 bases at J, with 10 bases between the two ends. Germline loops: CDR1 SQVTM, CDR2 ANQGSEA. CDR3: CSGRDTYGYTF. DNA for the CDR3: TGCAGCGGCCGGGACACCTATGGCTACACCTTC.

The CDR3 DNA reads TGTGCCATCAGACCGGGACAGGATCGCGTAGGGACCCAGTACTTC. Its protein is CAIRPGQDRVGTQYF. This sequence joins TRBV10-3 and TRBJ2-5; 8 bases align to TRBD1. Per germline, CDR1 ENHRY and CDR2 SYGVKD. The CDR3 is made up of 15 amino acids. V shed 6 bases, J shed 7 bases, and the junction held 13 bases outside the gene matches.

In this sample, this clone turned up a few times. This chain links TRBV28 with TRBJ2-7; no definite D call. From germline, CDR1 is MDHEN and CDR2 SYDVKM. The CDR3 has 18 residues. Trimming shortened V by 5 bases and J by 6 bases, and 29 bases separated the two germline ends. The CDR3 DNA sequence: TGTGCCAGCAGTCTATTTATATCGGAGCCAGATCGGTCTACCGAGCAGTACTTC. Its protein is CASSLFISEPDRSTEQYF.

This chain links TRBV11-1 with TRBJ1-3; D remains ambiguous. The V end was cut by 5 bases, the J end by 4 bases, with 9 bases between. The CDR3 covers 13 residues. The germline V gene has CDR1 SGHAT and CDR2 FQDESV (reference sequence). Here the CDR3 reads CASSPNRGNTIYF. CDR3 in DNA: TGTGCCAGCAGCCCTAACCGAGGAAACACCATATATTTT.

The V and J genes are TRBV7-8 and TRBJ1-6; 7 bases align to TRBD1. Looked up from germline, CDR1 is SGHVS and CDR2 is FQNEAQ. Germline trimming cut 5 bases from V and 5 bases from J; bases unmatched to any gene: 6. The CDR3 is 15 residues long. The CDR3 region is CASSQIGTDNSPLHF. The CDR3 DNA reads TGTGCCAGCAGCCAGATCGGGACAGATAATTCACCCCTCCACTTT. Complete variable domain (other parts from reference TRBV7-8 and TRBJ1-6): GAGVSQSPRYKVAKRGQDVALRCDPISGHVSLFWYQQALGQGPEFLTYFQNEAQLDKSGLPSDRFFAERPEGSVSTLKIQRTQQEDSAVYLCASSQIGTDNSPLHFGNGTRLTVT.